This TCR beta chain emerged from a study of shared clonotypes between healthy human individuals. Whole-study results and caveats: Non-shared clonotypes displayed generation probabilities falling below those of clonotypes present in all four donors. Among several donors, roughly 5% of naive CD4 clonotypes were found in common. In general, naive subsets displayed greater estimated richness than memory subsets did.

Details on this clone: Its antigen is unidentified.

Into CD45RA+ naive and CD45RA-negative memory subsets, the CD4+ cells were split. V shed 6 bases and J shed 1 base, with 16 bases lying between them. CDR1 is SQVTM, CDR2 ANQGSEA, per germline. The CDR3 covers 15 residues. Clones were read by immunoSEQ multiplex PCR, and TCRdb kept only the in-frame ones, dropping some. The table has just over 2,000,000 clones, around 95% seen once. The source material was naive CD4+ T cells sorted from blood. As to subset: CD45RA+ positively selected. V and J are TRBV29-1 and TRBJ2-1; a weak D match, TRBD2 (7 bases). This receptor was identified in a man younger than 35 in good health. In DNA form, the CDR3 reads TGCAGCGTGGGGGCGGGGGCCCCTTCCTACAATGAGCAGTTCTTC. This translates into CSVGAGAPSYNEQFF.